A selection of T cell receptor beta chains follows, all from one sample in a study of T-cell memory formation after mild COVID-19. MiXCR, run by TCRdb on the 5' RACE reads, gives a single entry per CDR3 protein. The data show about 130,000 distinct CDR3 sequences, roughly 6% seen once. Sequenced: PBMCs or a T cell subset sorted from them (not recorded which). These receptors were obtained from an adult woman who had mild COVID-19 (a few samples of this study predate the infection). Cell type and time point are not known. Both conserved end residues are trimmed from each CDR3. The order of the fields is V gene, J gene, D gene, CDR3 length, CDR3 protein. The D gene is left open where the match is weak.

>TRBV12-3/TRBV12-4|TRBJ1-2|.|11
ASRGGENYGYT
>TRBV25-1|TRBJ2-5|TRBD2|15
ASSEEEGLAGPKTQY
>TRBV18|TRBJ1-1|.|12
ASSQDRMNTEAF
>TRBV30|TRBJ2-7|.|11
AWSPTGPYEQY
>TRBV6-5|TRBJ1-2|TRBD1|16
ASSRTGTATSDYYGYT
>TRBV4-3|TRBJ2-7|.|13
ASSVAPGLTYEQY
>TRBV7-9|TRBJ2-2|.|18
AFDTGELFFGECSGGELF
>TRBV10-3|TRBJ1-1|TRBD1|13
AIRTGGTGNTEAF
>TRBV10-3|TRBJ2-7|.|11
AISADRLPEQY
>TRBV7-2|TRBJ1-1|TRBD1|10
ASSLTGVEAF
>TRBV12-3/TRBV12-4|TRBJ1-4|TRBD1|12
ASSLRGGAEKLF
>TRBV15|TRBJ2-3|TRBD2|16
ATSPEGVWLAGSDTQY
>TRBV5-1|TRBJ2-2|.|13
ASSFLGQSTGELF
>TRBV9|TRBJ2-5|TRBD1|12
ASSKTGAGETQY
>TRBV3-1|TRBJ1-1|.|11
ASSLVGQGEAF
>TRBV10-3|TRBJ2-3|TRBD1|11
ATWMGQTNTQY
>TRBV15|TRBJ2-1|.|13
ATGAMSGPYNEQF
>TRBV5-1|TRBJ1-5|TRBD1|17
ASSLKGQRLKSSNQPQH
>TRBV5-1|TRBJ2-7|.|12
ASSFEGNAYEQY
>TRBV5-1|TRBJ2-7|.|11
ASSPWTNYEQY
>TRBV29-1|TRBJ1-4|.|12
SVARPSRGEKLF
>TRBV18|TRBJ2-5|TRBD2|14
ASSSPGLASQETQY
>TRBV18|TRBJ1-5|.|13
ASSTGDGRNQPQH
>TRBV5-1|TRBJ1-4|.|16
ASSLGQGGGRTNEKLF
>TRBV4-1|TRBJ2-2|TRBD1|14
ASSRQTGTNTGELF
>TRBV7-2|TRBJ1-5|.|10
ASSPSNQPQH
>TRBV20-1|TRBJ1-2|.|9
SARRTYGYT
>TRBV19|TRBJ2-7|TRBD1|12
ASSKADRVYEQY
>TRBV19|TRBJ2-5|TRBD2|12
ASSQLAGQETQY
>TRBV20-1|TRBJ2-2|.|13
SARAYRGGTGELF
>TRBV29-1|TRBJ2-7|TRBD2|11
SVRTSGSHEQY
>TRBV5-1|TRBJ1-1|.|11
ASSLLDRAEAF
>TRBV4-1|TRBJ2-6|.|15
ASSLLYGVSGANVLT
>TRBV3-1|TRBJ1-1|.|12
ASSQVGRLGEAF
>TRBV7-3|TRBJ2-3|.|12
ASSATPLLDTQY
>TRBV19|TRBJ2-7|.|13
ASSIGSGAVYEQY
>TRBV12-3/TRBV12-4|TRBJ1-6|.|11
ASRRGGNSPLH
>TRBV24-1|TRBJ2-3|TRBD2|16
ATSDLREWLAGTDTQY
>TRBV2|TRBJ2-7|TRBD2|15
ASSERSGGRFTYEQY
>TRBV4-2|TRBJ1-1|.|12
ASSQGVKNTEAF
>TRBV20-1|TRBJ1-1|.|12
SAREGTGRTEAF
>TRBV5-1|TRBJ2-3|TRBD2|14
ASSLSRGGSTDTQY
>TRBV6-5|TRBJ2-2|TRBD1|12
ASSLQGAKWELF
>TRBV4-2|TRBJ2-7|TRBD1|14
ASSHRQGALDDEQY
>TRBV6-5|TRBJ2-3|.|13
ASSYQGAPPDTQY
>TRBV7-2|TRBJ2-1|.|10
ASSFTGNEQF
>TRBV12-3/TRBV12-4|TRBJ1-2|.|11
ASSLAVDRGYT
>TRBV19|TRBJ1-5|.|12
ASSMREGNQPQH
>TRBV6-5|TRBJ2-3|.|12
ASSYTGGSNTQY
>TRBV4-3|TRBJ1-2|.|16
ASSQDARPSDSLYGYT
>TRBV20-1|TRBJ2-2|.|12
SAKGGAGTGELF
>TRBV4-2|TRBJ2-7|.|10
ASSQDVGEQY
>TRBV24-1|TRBJ2-1|.|13
ATSDLGSKGHEQF
>TRBV20-1|TRBJ2-3|.|11
SAPTRTTDTQY
>TRBV14|TRBJ1-1|.|10
ASSQAVTEAF
>TRBV7-3|TRBJ1-5|.|10
ASSTQDQPQH
>TRBV5-1|TRBJ2-3|TRBD2|14
ASSSGVAGGTDTQY